This T cell receptor (beta chain) stems from a study of cytomegalovirus exposure and HLA in healthy donors. Study findings and constraints: Excluded: some indistinguishable V segments such as TRBV6-2 and TRBV6-3. Most CMV-associated TCR beta chains appeared HLA-restricted in a later analysis.

The PCR had 60 Vbeta and 13 Jbeta primers. The assay was immunoSEQ multiplex PCR, and TCRdb's table has in-frame clones only and misses some. The top ten clones hold 3.2% of a sample with 90,000 to 110,000 clones, approximately 69% of them seen once. The CDR3 runs to 16 residues. J was trimmed by 4 bases and V by 1 base; bases with no gene match: 8. From germline, CDR1 is LNHDA and CDR2 SQIVND (reference sequence). Note on this clone: What it binds is not known.

This chain connects TRBV19 to TRBJ2-5; 8 bases fit TRBD2. Sequences were obtained from PBMCs. This clonotype originated in a young man in good health and CMV-seronegative. Here the CDR3 reads CASSIGPAGDRETQYF. DNA for the CDR3: TGTGCCAGTAGTATAGGCCCAGCGGGAGATCGAGAGACCCAGTACTTC.